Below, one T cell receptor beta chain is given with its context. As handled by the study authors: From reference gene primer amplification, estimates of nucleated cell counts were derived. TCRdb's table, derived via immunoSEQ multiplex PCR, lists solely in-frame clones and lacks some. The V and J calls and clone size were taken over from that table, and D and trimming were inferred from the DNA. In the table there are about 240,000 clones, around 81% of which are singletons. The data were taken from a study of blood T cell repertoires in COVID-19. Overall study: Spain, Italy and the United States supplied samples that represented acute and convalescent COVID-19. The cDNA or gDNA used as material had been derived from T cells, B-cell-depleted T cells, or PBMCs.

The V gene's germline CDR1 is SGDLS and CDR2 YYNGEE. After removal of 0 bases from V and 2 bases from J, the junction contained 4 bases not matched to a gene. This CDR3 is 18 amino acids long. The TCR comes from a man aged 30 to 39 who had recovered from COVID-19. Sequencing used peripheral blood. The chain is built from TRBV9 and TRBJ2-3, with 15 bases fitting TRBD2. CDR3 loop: CASSVGTSGGAATDTQYF. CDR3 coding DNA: TGTGCCAGCAGCGTAGGGACTAGCGGGGGGGCAGCCACAGATACGCAGTATTTT.